A selection of T cell receptor beta chains follows, all from one sample in a study of cytomegalovirus exposure and HLA in healthy donors. The assay was immunoSEQ multiplex PCR, and TCRdb's table has in-frame clones only and misses some. This table has about 140,000 clones, 76% appearing once. Sequenced: PBMCs. The receptors derive from a man aged 35 to 55 in good health and CMV-seronegative. The CDR3 runs from the conserved cysteine through the conserved F or W. A D gene is named only where the DNA matches it firmly. Clone size is stated in some rows and not others, as once, few, many or a class when expanded.

D	V	size	J	CDR3	DNA
TRBD1	TRBV7-9	few	TRBJ1-1	CASSSQGEGTEAFF	TGTGCCAGCAGCTCACAGGGGGAAGGGACTGAAGCTTTCTTT
TRBD1	TRBV28	NA	TRBJ2-7	CASSLGGGQGSYEQYF	TGTGCCAGCAGTTTGGGGGGGGGACAGGGCTCCTACGAGCAGTACTTC
NA	TRBV19	NA	TRBJ2-3	CASSIAGYLTDTQYF	TGTGCCAGTAGTATAGCAGGGTACCTCACAGATACGCAGTATTTT
NA	TRBV5-1	once	TRBJ2-2	CASSLGQYTGELFF	TGCGCCAGCAGCCTTGGGCAGTACACCGGGGAGCTGTTTTTT
NA	TRBV10-3	NA	TRBJ2-1	CAISYRVDEQFF	TGTGCCATCAGTTACAGGGTGGATGAGCAGTTCTTC
NA	TRBV7-2	NA	TRBJ1-5	CASSFRGPQPQHF	TGTGCCAGCAGCTTCCGAGGGCCTCAGCCCCAGCATTTT
TRBD1	TRBV5-1	NA	TRBJ2-2	CASSLAGGIAGELFF	TGCGCCAGCAGCTTGGCAGGGGGAATAGCCGGGGAGCTGTTTTTT
TRBD2	TRBV5-1	NA	TRBJ2-3	CASSSQLANTDTQYF	TGCGCCAGCAGCTCCCAACTAGCGAACACAGATACGCAGTATTTT
TRBD2	TRBV5-5	NA	TRBJ2-7	CASSLEREAYEQYF	TGTGCCAGCAGCTTGGAGCGGGAGGCCTACGAGCAGTACTTC
NA	TRBV7-9	NA	TRBJ2-5	CASSPLETQYF	TGTGCCAGCAGCCCCTTGGAGACCCAGTACTTC
TRBD2	TRBV7-2	NA	TRBJ2-5	CASSLGLAGEGETQYF	TGTGCCAGCAGCTTAGGGCTAGCGGGGGAGGGGGAGACCCAGTACTTC
TRBD1	TRBV6-5	NA	TRBJ1-1	CASSLGQGVVEAFF	TGTGCCAGCAGTCTAGGACAGGGGGTGGTCGAAGCTTTCTTT
TRBD2	TRBV27	NA	TRBJ2-3	CASRTVAGLTDTQYF	TGTGCCAGCAGAACTGTAGCGGGCCTCACAGATACGCAGTATTTT
TRBD1	TRBV23-1	once	TRBJ2-5	CASSHPRQGQAGETQYF	TGCGCCAGCAGTCACCCAAGACAGGGACAAGCAGGAGAGACCCAGTACTTC
TRBD2	TRBV28	NA	TRBJ2-7	CASSPRAAGGPYEQYF	TGTGCCAGCAGCCCCCGGGCGGCGGGAGGGCCCTACGAGCAGTACTTC
NA	TRBV28	NA	TRBJ1-2	CASSTRQLKKYGYTF	TGTGCCAGCAGTACTCGACAGCTCAAGAAATATGGCTACACCTTC
TRBD2	TRBV19	NA	TRBJ2-7	CASSPRVHLTSGGYEQCF	TGTGCCAGTAGCCCCAGAGTTCACTTGACTAGCGGGGGTTACGAGCAGTGCTTC
NA	TRBV19	once	TRBJ1-5	CASSIGGDRNQPQHF	TGTGCCAGTAGTATCGGAGGGGATCGCAATCAGCCCCAGCATTTT
NA	TRBV5-1	NA	TRBJ2-6	CASSLGLQGSGANVLTF	TGCGCCAGCAGCTTGGGCCTACAGGGCTCTGGGGCCAACGTCCTGACTTTC
TRBD2	TRBV7-8	NA	TRBJ2-4	CASSTTSGGDQAKNIQYF	TGTGCCAGCAGCACTACTAGCGGGGGAGATCAAGCCAAAAACATTCAGTACTTC
NA	TRBV6-1	NA	TRBJ2-7	CASSEWWGGTEKKGLEQYF	TGTGCCAGCAGTGAATGGTGGGGCGGGACTGAAAAGAAGGGGCTCGAGCAGTACTTC
TRBD2	TRBV14	NA	TRBJ2-3	CASSPRTSGRRTDTQYF	TGTGCCAGCAGCCCGAGGACTAGCGGGCGGCGCACAGATACGCAGTATTTT
NA	TRBV29-1	NA	TRBJ2-1	CSDQASEQFF	TGCAGCGATCAGGCAAGTGAGCAGTTCTTC
TRBD1	TRBV6-1	NA	TRBJ1-1	CVSSDPHRGNTEAFF	TGTGTCAGCAGTGATCCACACAGGGGGAACACTGAAGCTTTCTTT
NA	TRBV4-3	once	TRBJ1-5	CASSQVYSSNQPQHF	TGCGCCAGCAGCCAAGTCTACAGTAGCAATCAGCCCCAGCATTTT
NA	TRBV29-1	NA	TRBJ2-2	CSVEDYSFGGELFF	TGCAGCGTTGAAGATTATAGTTTCGGCGGGGAGCTGTTTTTT
NA	TRBV7-2	few	TRBJ2-7	CASSFHQGLLDEQYF	TGTGCCAGCAGCTTTCATCAGGGACTGCTTGACGAGCAGTACTTC
NA	TRBV18	NA	TRBJ1-6	CASSPRDTVNSPLHF	TGTGCCAGCTCACCGAGGGACACTGTGAATTCACCCCTCCACTTT
NA	TRBV18	NA	TRBJ2-7	CASSPPGIGSYEQYF	TGTGCCAGCTCCCCGCCTGGAATCGGGTCCTACGAGCAGTACTTC
NA	TRBV28	NA	TRBJ1-2	CASSFRGQHYGYTF	TGTGCCAGCAGTTTTAGAGGACAGCACTATGGCTACACCTTC
TRBD1	TRBV7-9	NA	TRBJ2-7	CSSSSLLNPGQGATYEQYF	TGTTCCAGCAGCTCACTGCTTAACCCGGGACAGGGGGCCACCTACGAGCAGTACTTC
NA	TRBV28	NA	TRBJ2-3	CASSFTEGLSTDTQYF	TGTGCCAGCAGTTTCACGGAGGGTCTGAGCACAGATACGCAGTATTTT
TRBD2	TRBV5-1	few	TRBJ2-5	CASSLTAGGPEETQYF	TGCGCCAGCAGCTTGACAGCGGGGGGACCCGAAGAGACCCAGTACTTC
NA	TRBV19	NA	TRBJ1-3	CASGRVGNTIYF	TGTGCCAGCGGCAGGGTCGGAAACACCATATATTTT
TRBD2	TRBV7-8	NA	TRBJ2-7	CASGGRGGRNYEQYF	TGTGCCAGCGGCGGCCGTGGCGGGAGGAACTACGAGCAGTACTTC
TRBD1	TRBV25-1	once	TRBJ2-7	CASTWGTAYEQYF	TGTGCCAGCACTTGGGGGACAGCCTACGAGCAGTACTTC
NA	TRBV5-4	NA	TRBJ2-2	CASRVDPNTGEPFF	TGTGCCAGCAGGGTGGACCCCAACACCGGGGAGCCGTTTTTT
TRBD1	TRBV19	NA	TRBJ1-5	CASSIIGTGGDQPQHF	TGTGCCAGTAGTATAATCGGCACAGGGGGCGATCAGCCCCAGCATTTT
NA	TRBV6-5	once	TRBJ2-1	CASSYSQAKRLFF	TGTGCCAGCAGTTACTCGCAGGCTAAAAGGCTGTTCTTC
TRBD2	TRBV19	NA	TRBJ2-7	CASSPGSGRSEQYF	TGTGCCAGTAGTCCGGGTAGCGGGAGATCCGAGCAGTACTTC
NA	TRBV9	NA	TRBJ1-2	CASSVVPEGVGDYGYTF	TGTGCCAGCAGCGTAGTTCCGGAGGGCGTAGGGGACTATGGCTACACCTTC
NA	TRBV28	NA	TRBJ1-6	CASKGGDGSPLHF	TGTGCCAGCAAGGGGGGGGACGGTTCACCCCTCCACTTT
NA	TRBV30	NA	TRBJ1-1	CAWSVGRGNTEAFF	TGTGCCTGGAGTGTAGGGCGGGGGAACACTGAAGCTTTCTTT
NA	TRBV7-2	NA	TRBJ2-3	CASSLVPILPGTDTQYF	TGTGCCAGCAGCTTAGTCCCAATACTACCTGGCACAGATACGCAGTATTTT
NA	TRBV10-3	NA	TRBJ2-4	CAISDSGQGSDSQYF	TGTGCCATCAGTGATTCGGGGCAGGGGTCGGACAGTCAGTACTTC
NA	TRBV18	NA	TRBJ2-1	CASSPNPGSYNEQFF	TGTGCCAGCTCACCAAACCCCGGCTCCTACAATGAGCAGTTCTTC